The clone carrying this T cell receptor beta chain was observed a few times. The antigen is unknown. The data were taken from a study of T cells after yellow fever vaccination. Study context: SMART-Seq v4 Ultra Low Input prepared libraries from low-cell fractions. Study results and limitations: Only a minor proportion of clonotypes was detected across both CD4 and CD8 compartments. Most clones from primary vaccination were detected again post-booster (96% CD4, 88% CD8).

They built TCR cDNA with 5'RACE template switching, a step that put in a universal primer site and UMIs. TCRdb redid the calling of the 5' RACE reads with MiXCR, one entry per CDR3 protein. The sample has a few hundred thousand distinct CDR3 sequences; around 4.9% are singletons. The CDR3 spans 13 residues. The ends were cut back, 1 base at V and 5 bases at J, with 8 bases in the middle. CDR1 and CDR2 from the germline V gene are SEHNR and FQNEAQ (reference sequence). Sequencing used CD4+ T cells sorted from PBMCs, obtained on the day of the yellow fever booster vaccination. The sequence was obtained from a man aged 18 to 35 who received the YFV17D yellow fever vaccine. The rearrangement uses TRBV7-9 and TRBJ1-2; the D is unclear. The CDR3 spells CASSLVAEYGYTF. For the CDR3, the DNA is TGTGCCAGCAGCTTAGTAGCAGAGTATGGCTACACCTTC.